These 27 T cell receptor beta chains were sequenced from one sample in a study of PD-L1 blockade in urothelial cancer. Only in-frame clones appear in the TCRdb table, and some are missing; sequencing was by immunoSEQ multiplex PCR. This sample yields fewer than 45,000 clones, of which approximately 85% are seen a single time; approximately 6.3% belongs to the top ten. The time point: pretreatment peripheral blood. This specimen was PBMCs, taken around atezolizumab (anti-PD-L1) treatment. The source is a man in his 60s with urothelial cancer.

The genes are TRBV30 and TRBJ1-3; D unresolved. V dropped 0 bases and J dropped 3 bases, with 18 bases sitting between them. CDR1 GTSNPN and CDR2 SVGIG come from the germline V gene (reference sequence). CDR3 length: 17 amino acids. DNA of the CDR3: TGTGCCTGGAGTGTGAGGACGTCGGGATCCAATGGAAACACCATATATTTT. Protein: CAWSVRTSGSNGNTIYF.

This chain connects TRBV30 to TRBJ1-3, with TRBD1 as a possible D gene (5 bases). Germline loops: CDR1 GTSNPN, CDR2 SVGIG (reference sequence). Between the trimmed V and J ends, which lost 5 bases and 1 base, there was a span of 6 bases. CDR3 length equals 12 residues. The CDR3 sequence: CAWGGSGNTIYF. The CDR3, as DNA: TGTGCCTGGGGGGGGTCTGGAAACACCATATATTTT.

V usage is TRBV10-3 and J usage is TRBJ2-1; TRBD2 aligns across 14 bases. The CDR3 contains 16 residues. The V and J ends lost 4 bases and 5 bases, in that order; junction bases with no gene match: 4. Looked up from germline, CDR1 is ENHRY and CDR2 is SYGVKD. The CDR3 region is CAISGTSGGPNNEQFF. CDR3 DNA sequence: TGTGCCATCAGTGGGACTAGCGGGGGGCCGAACAATGAGCAGTTCTTC.

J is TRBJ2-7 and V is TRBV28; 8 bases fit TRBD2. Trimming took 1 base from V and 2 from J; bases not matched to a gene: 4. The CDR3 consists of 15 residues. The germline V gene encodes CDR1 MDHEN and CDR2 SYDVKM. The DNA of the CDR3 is TGTGCCAGCAGTTTATTAGCGGGGAGAACCTACGAGCAGTACTTC. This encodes CASSLLAGRTYEQYF. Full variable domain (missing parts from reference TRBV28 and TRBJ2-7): DVKVTQSSRYLVKRTGEKVFLECVQDMDHENMFWYRQDPGLGLRLIYFSYDVKMKEKGDIPEGYSVSREKKERFSLILESASTNQTSMYLCASSLLAGRTYEQYFGPGTRLTVT.

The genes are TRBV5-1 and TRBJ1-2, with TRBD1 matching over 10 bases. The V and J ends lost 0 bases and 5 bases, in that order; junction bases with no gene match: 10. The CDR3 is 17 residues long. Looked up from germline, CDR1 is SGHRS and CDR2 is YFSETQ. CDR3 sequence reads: CASSLEQSTGGRYGYTF. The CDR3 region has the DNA TGCGCCAGCAGCTTGGAGCAGTCGACAGGGGGCCGGTATGGCTACACCTTC.

CDR3 residues: CASSAPSEVSGNTIYF. The CDR3 DNA reads TGTGCCAGCAGTGCCCCCTCTGAGGTCTCTGGAAACACCATATATTTT. The chain recombines TRBV28 with TRBJ1-3; D is ambiguous. The CDR3 is made up of 16 amino acids. The V gene's germline CDR1 is MDHEN and CDR2 SYDVKM. With 5 bases removed from V and 0 bases from J, the gap between germline ends came to 14 bases.

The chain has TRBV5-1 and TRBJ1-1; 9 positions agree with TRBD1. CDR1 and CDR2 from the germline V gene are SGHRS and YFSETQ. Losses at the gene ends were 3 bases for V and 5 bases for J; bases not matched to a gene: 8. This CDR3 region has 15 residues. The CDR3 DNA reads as TGCGCCAGCAGCTATATAACAGGGGGCGTAACTGAAGCTTTCTTT. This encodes CASSYITGGVTEAFF.

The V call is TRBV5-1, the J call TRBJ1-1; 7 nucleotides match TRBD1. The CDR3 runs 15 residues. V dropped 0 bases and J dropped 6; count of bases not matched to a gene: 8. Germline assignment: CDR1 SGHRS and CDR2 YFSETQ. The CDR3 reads CASSLADRAGPEAFF. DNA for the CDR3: TGCGCCAGCAGCTTGGCCGACAGGGCTGGCCCTGAAGCTTTCTTT.

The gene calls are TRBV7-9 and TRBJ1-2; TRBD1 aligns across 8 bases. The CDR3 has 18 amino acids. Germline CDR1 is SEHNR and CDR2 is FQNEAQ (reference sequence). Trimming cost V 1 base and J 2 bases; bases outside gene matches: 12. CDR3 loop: CASSLVQGVAWLNYGYTF. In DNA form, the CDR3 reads TGTGCCAGCAGCTTAGTACAGGGGGTCGCGTGGCTGAACTATGGCTACACCTTC.

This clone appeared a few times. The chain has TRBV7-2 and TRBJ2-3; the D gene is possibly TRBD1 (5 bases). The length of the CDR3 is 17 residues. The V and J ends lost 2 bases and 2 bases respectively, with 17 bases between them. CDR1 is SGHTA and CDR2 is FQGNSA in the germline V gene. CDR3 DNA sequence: TGTGCCAGCAGCTTATCGGCAGGGCGCCTTAACACAGATACGCAGTATTTT. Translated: CASSLSAGRLNTDTQYF.

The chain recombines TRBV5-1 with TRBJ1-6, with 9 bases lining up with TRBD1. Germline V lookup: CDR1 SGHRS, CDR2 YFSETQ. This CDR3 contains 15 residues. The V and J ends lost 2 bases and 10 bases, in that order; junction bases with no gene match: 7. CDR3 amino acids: CASSFQTGGESPLHF. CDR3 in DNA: TGCGCCAGCAGCTTTCAGACAGGGGGGGAGTCACCCCTCCACTTT. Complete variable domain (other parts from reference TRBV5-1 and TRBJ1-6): KAGVTQTPRYLIKTRGQQVTLSCSPISGHRSVSWYQQTPGQGLQFLFEYFSETQRNKGNFPGRFSGRQFSNSRSEMNVSTLELGDSALYLCASSFQTGGESPLHFGNGTRLTVT.

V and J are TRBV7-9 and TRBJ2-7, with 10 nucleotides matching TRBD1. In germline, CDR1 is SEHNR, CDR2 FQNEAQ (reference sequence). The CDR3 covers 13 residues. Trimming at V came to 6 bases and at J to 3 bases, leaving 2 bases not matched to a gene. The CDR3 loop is CASRTGGGYEQYF. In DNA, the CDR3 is TGTGCCAGCAGGACAGGGGGCGGCTACGAGCAGTACTTC. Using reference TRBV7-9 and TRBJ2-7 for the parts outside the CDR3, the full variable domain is DTGVSQNPRHKITKRGQNVTFRCDPISEHNRLYWYRQTLGQGPEFLTYFQNEAQLEKSRLLSDRFSAERPKGSFSTLEIQRTEQGDSAMYLCASRTGGGYEQYFGPGTRLTVT.

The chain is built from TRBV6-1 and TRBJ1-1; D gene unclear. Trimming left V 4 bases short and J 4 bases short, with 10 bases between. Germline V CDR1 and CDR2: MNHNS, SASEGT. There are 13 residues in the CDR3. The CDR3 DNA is TGTGCCAGCAGTGTTGGCCAAATCACTGAAGCTTTCTTT. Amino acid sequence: CASSVGQITEAFF.

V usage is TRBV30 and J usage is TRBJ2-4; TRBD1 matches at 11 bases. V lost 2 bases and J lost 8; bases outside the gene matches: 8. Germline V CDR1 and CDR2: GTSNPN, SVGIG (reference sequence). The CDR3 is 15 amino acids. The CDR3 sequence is CAWSPVGTGGDIQYF. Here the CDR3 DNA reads TGTGCCTGGAGTCCAGTCGGGACAGGGGGAGACATTCAGTACTTC.

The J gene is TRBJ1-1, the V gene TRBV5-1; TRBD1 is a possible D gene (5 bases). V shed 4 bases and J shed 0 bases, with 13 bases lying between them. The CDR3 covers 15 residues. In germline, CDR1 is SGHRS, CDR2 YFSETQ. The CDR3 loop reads CASSEMGGLNTEAFF. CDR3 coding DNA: TGCGCCAGCAGCGAGATGGGGGGTCTGAACACTGAAGCTTTCTTT.

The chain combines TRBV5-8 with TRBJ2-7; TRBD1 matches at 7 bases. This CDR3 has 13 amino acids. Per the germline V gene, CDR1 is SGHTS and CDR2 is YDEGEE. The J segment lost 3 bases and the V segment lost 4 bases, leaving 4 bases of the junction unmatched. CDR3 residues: CASSTWTGYEQYF. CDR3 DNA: TGTGCCAGCAGCACCTGGACAGGCTACGAGCAGTACTTC.

The CDR3 DNA reads TGTGCCAGCAGTGACCCGAAAGTCGTAGCGCGAACCTACGAGCAGTACTTC. This gives the protein CASSDPKVVARTYEQYF. The J gene is TRBJ2-7, the V gene TRBV6-4, with D tentatively TRBD2 (5 bases). This CDR3 is 17 amino acids long. V was cut by 2 bases and J by 2 bases, with 19 bases left in between. The germline CDR1 and CDR2 sequences are MRHNA and SNTAGT.

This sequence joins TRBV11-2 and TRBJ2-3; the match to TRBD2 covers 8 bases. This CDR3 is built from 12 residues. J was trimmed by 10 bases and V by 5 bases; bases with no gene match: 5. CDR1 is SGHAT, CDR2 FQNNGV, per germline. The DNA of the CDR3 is TGTGCCAGCAGCCCGGGACTAGACTCGCAGTATTTT. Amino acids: CASSPGLDSQYF.

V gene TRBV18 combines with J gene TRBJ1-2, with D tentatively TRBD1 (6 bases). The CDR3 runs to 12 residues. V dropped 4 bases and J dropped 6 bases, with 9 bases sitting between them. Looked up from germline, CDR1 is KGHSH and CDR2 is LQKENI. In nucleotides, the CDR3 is TGTGCCAGCTCACTAACAGGGAATGGCTACACCTTC. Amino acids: CASSLTGNGYTF.

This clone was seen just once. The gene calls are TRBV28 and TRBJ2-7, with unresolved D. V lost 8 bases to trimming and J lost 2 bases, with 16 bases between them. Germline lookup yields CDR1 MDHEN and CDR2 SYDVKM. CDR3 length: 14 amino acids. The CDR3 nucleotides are TGTGCCAGCCGCCGTCAGGCAGGCCCCTACGAGCAGTACTTC. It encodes CASRRQAGPYEQYF.

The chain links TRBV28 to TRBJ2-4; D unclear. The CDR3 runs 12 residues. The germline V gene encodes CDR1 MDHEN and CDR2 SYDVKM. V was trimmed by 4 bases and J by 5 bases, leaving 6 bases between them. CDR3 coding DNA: TGTGCCAGCAGTTCGCCGGAAAACATTCAGTACTTC. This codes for CASSSPENIQYF.

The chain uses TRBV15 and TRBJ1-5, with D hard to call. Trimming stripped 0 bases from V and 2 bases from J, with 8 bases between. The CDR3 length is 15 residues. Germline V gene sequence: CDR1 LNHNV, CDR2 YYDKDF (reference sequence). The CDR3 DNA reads TGTGCCACCAGCAGAGATGCCTCGGGCAATCAGCCCCAGCATTTT. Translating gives CATSRDASGNQPQHF.

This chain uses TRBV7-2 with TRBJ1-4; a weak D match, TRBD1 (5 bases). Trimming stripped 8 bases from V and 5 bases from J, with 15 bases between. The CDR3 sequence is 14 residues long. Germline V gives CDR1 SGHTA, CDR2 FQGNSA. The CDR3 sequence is CASSGRAGNEKLFF. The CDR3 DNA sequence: TGTGCCAGCTCCGGCAGGGCAGGGAATGAAAAACTGTTTTTT.

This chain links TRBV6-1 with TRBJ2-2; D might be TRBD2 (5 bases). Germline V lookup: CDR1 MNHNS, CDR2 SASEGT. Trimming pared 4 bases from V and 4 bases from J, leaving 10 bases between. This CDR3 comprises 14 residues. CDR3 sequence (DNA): TGTGCCAGCAGTGTCATTAGCGTCACCGGGGAGCTGTTTTTT. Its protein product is CASSVISVTGELFF.

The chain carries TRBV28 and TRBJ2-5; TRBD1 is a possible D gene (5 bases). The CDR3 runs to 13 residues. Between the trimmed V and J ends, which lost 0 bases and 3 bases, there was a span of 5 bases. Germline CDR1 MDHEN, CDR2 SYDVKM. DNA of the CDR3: TGTGCCAGCAGTTTATGGACAGAAGAGACCCAGTACTTC. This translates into CASSLWTEETQYF.

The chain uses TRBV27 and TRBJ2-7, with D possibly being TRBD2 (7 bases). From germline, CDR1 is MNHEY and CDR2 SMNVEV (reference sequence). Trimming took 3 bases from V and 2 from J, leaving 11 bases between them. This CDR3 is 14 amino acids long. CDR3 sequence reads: CASSFGGGTYEQYF. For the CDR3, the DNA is TGTGCCAGCAGTTTCGGCGGGGGCACCTACGAGCAGTACTTC.

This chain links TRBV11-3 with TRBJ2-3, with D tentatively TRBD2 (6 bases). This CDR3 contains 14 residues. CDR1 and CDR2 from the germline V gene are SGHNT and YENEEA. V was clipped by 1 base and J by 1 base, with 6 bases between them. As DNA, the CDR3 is TGTGCCAGCAGCTTAGGGAGGGGCACAGATACGCAGTATTTT. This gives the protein CASSLGRGTDTQYF.